This T cell receptor beta chain was captured in a study of monozygotic twins with cystic fibrosis. For this clone: What it binds is unknown.

Repertoires were generated with immunoSEQ multiplex PCR, while TCRdb's copy carries only in-frame clones and drops some. The data contain roughly 13,000 clones, more than 80% of them singletons. General study results and limits: Monozygotic CF twins shared more identical nucleotide clonotypes than unrelated patients. V usage most resembled the co-twin in 13 of 16 pairs.

The germline V gene has CDR1 MNHEY and CDR2 SMNVEV (reference sequence). This CDR3 is built from 14 residues. V lost 3 bases and J lost 6, with 9 bases in between. This receptor was obtained from a boy younger than 18 with cystic fibrosis. The chain combines TRBV27 with TRBJ1-6; D is uncertain. Sequenced sample: blood. The CDR3 protein is CASSLDLFNSPLHF. Here the CDR3 DNA reads TGTGCCAGCAGTTTGGACCTTTTTAATTCACCCCTCCACTTT.